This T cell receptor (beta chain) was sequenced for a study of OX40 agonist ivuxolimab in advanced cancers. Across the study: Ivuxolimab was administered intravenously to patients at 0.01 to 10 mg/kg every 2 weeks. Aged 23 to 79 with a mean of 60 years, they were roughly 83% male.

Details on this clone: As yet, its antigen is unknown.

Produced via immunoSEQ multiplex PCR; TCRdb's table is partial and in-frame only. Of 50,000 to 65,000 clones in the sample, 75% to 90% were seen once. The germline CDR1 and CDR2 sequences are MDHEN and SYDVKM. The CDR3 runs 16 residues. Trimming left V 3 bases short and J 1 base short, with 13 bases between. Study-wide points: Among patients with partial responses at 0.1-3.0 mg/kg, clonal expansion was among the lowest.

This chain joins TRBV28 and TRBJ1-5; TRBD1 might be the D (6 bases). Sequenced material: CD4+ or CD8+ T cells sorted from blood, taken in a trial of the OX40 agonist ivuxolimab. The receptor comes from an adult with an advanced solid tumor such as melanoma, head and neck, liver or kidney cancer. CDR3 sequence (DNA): TGTGCCAGCAGTTTCAGAGGGGGACGGAGCAATCAGCCCCAGCATTTT. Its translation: CASSFRGGRSNQPQHF.